This TCR beta chain was recorded in a study of blood T cell repertoires in COVID-19. Sequencing was performed with immunoSEQ multiplex PCR; in TCRdb, only in-frame clones are kept and a portion is missing. The data hold some 75,000 clones, with about 88% observed a single time. For this clone: The junction shows a germline mismatch at one end, possibly a read error.

The germline V gene has CDR1 SGHRS and CDR2 YFSETQ. This CDR3 comprises 13 residues. The sample was peripheral blood. J is TRBJ2-1 and V is TRBV5-1; tentatively, D is TRBD2 (6 bases). The receptor was isolated from a man between 65 and 80 years old with active or convalescent COVID-19. CDR3 sequence (DNA): TGCGCCAGCACCTTGACTAGAAACAATGAGCAGTTCTTC. Protein sequence: CASTLTRNNEQFF.